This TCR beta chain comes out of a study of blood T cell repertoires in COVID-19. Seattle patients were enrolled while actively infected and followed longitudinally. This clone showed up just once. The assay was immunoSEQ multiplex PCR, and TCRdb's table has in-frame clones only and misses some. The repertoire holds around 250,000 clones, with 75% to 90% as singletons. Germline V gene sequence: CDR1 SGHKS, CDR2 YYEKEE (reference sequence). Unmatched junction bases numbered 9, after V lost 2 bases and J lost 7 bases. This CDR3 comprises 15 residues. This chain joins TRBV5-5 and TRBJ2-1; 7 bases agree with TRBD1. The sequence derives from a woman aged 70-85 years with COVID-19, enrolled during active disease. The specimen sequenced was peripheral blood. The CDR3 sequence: CASSFRPQQGNEQFF. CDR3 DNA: TGTGCCAGCAGCTTTCGGCCACAACAGGGGAATGAGCAGTTCTTC. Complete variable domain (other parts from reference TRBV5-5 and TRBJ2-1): DAGVTQSPTHLIKTRGQQVTLRCSPISGHKSVSWYQQVLGQGPQFIFQYYEKEERGRGNFPDRFSARQFPNYSSELNVNALLLGDSALYLCASSFRPQQGNEQFFGPGTRLTVL.